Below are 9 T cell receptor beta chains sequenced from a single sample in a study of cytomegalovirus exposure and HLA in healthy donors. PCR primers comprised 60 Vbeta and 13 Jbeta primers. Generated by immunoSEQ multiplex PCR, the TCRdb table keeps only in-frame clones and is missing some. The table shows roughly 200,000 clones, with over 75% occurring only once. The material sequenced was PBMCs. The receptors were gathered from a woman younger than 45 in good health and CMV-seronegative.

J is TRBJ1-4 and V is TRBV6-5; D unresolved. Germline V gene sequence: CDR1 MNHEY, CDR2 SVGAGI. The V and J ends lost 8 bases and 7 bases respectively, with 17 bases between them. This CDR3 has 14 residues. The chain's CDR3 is CASCRGWVCEKLFF. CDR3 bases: TGTGCCAGCTGCCGAGGGTGGGTGTGTGAAAAACTGTTTTTT.

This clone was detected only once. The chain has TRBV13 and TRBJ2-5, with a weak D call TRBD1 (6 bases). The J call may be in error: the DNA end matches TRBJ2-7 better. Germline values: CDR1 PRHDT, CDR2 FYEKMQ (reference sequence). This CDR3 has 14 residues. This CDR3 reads CASSLTGSRHEQYF. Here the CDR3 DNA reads TGTGCCAGCAGCTTAACAGGGTCGCGTCACGAGCAGTACTTC.

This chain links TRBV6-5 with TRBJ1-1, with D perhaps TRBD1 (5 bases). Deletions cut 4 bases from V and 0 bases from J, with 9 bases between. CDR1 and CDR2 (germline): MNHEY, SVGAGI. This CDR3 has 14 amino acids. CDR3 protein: CASSLGVLNTEAFF. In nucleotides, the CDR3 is TGTGCCAGCAGTTTAGGGGTTCTGAACACTGAAGCTTTCTTT.

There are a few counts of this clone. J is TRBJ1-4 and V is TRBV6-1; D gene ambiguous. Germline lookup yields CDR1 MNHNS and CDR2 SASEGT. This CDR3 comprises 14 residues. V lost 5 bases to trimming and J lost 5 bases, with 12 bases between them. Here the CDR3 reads CASSRTEENEKLFF. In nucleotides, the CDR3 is TGTGCCAGCAGTCGGACGGAGGAGAATGAAAAACTGTTTTTT.

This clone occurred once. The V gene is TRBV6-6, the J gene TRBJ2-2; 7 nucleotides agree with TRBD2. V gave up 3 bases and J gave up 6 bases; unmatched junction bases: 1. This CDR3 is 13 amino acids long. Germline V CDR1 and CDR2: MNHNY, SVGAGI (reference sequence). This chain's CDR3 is CASSYGGAGELFF. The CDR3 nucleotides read TGTGCCAGCAGTTATGGGGGGGCCGGGGAGCTGTTTTTT.

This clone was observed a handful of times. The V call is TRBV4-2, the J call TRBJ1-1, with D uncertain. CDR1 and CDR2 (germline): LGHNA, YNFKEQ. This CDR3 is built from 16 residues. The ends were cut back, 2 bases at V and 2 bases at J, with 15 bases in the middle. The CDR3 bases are TGTGCCAGCAGCCAACGATATATGGAGGGTAACACTGAAGCTTTCTTT. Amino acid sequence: CASSQRYMEGNTEAFF.

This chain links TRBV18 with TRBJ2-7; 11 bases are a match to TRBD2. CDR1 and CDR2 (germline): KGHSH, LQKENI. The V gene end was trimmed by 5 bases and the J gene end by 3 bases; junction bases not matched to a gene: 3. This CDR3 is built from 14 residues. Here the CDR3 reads CASSSGLAVYEQYF. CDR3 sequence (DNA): TGTGCCAGCTCATCGGGACTAGCGGTCTACGAGCAGTACTTC.

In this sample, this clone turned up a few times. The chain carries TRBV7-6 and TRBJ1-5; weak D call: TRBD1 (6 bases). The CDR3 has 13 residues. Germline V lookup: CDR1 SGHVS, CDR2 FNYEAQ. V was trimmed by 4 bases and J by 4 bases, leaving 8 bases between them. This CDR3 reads CASSWDINQPQHF. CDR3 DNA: TGTGCCAGCAGCTGGGACATTAATCAGCCCCAGCATTTT.

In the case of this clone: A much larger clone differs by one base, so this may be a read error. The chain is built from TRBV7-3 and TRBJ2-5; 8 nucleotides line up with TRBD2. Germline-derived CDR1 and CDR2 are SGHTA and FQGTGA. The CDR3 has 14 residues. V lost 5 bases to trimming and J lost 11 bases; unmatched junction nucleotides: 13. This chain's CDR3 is CASSLGGGSYGQYF. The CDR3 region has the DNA TGTGCCAGCAGCCTCGGGGGGGGATCCTACGGGCAGTACTTC.